This TCR beta chain was identified during a study of T cell responses to AZD1222 COVID-19 vaccine. Whole-study findings and limits: There were vaccine-associated CD4 TCRs across spike, dominant at 160-218 and 743-854.

Germline loops: CDR1 SGHRS, CDR2 YFSETQ. The CDR3 is made up of 13 amino acids. Trimming took off 6 bases at V and 6 bases at J, with 16 bases between the two ends. Here immunoSEQ multiplex PCR was the method, and the copy in TCRdb shows in-frame clones only, minus some. The data contain some 120,000 clones, roughly nine tenths of them seen just once; the ten biggest clones take up roughly a tenth. This clone was counted once. Its antigen is as yet unknown. The sequencing here drew on peripheral blood, taken 28 days after the second AZD1222 dose. The clonotype originates from an adult who received the AZD1222 COVID-19 vaccine. The chain links TRBV5-1 to TRBJ2-7; maybe TRBD1 (6 bases). This CDR3 is CASTLTGWSEQYF. DNA for the CDR3: TGCGCCAGCACATTGACAGGTTGGAGCGAGCAGTACTTC.